This T cell receptor beta chain was captured in a study of blood T cell repertoires in COVID-19. Study information: Specimens from acute and convalescent COVID-19 originated in the United States, Italy and Spain. PBMCs, B-cell-depleted T cells, or T cells were the source of the cDNA or gDNA that made up the material.

The CDR3 totals 12 residues. Germline CDR1 and CDR2: MGHRA and YSYEKL. The germline V and J ends were trimmed by 0 bases and 10 bases, with 10 bases remaining between them. Per the study methods: Reference gene primer amplification gave estimated nucleated cell counts. Sequenced by immunoSEQ multiplex PCR; TCRdb stores in-frame clones only, minus some. For V, J and clone size, that table is used; D and trimming come from the DNA. The data contain 25,000 to 35,000 clones, more than 70% of them singletons. The clonotype originates from a boy aged 2-9 years with active or convalescent COVID-19. Sample: peripheral blood. The gene calls are TRBV4-1 and TRBJ2-7, with TRBD1 as a possible D gene (6 bases). CDR3 sequence: CASSQEVGGQYF. The CDR3 nucleotides are TGCGCCAGCAGCCAAGAAGTAGGGGGTCAGTACTTC.